This T cell receptor beta chain was recorded in a study of T cells in Graves' hyperthyroidism and ophthalmopathy. This clonotype appeared a few times. What was amplified from RNA transcripts were TCR beta CDR3 regions. The primer set for the first-round RT-PCR of the TCR CDR3 was HTBI. TCRdb re-called the multiplex PCR reads through MiXCR, storing one row per CDR3 protein. The sample has nearly 600,000 distinct CDR3 sequences, 14% seen once; the top ten hold around 7%. The clonotype originates from a woman aged 18-30 years with Graves' ophthalmopathy. The sample was blood.

CDR3 region: CGVRGDSNQPQHF. The CDR3, as DNA: TGTGGCGTACGGGGGGATAGCAATCAGCCCCAGCATTTT. The chain employs TRBV19 and TRBJ1-5; tentatively, D is TRBD1 (5 bases). CDR1 and CDR2 from the germline V gene are LNHDA and SQIVND (reference sequence). The CDR3 runs to 13 residues.